The clone carrying this T cell receptor (beta chain) was found a few times. Authors' analysis steps: Reference gene primer amplification in the assay estimated nucleated cell counts. Sequencing was performed with immunoSEQ multiplex PCR; in TCRdb, only in-frame clones are kept and a portion is missing. Clone size and V and J calls were adopted from that table, with D and trimming inferred from the DNA. Among over 15,000 clones listed, around 73% were seen once. Trimming left V 2 bases short and J 0 bases short, with 12 bases between. Per germline, CDR1 SGHRS and CDR2 YFSETQ. The CDR3 consists of 16 residues. The data stem from a study of blood T cell repertoires in COVID-19. Overall study context: Italy, Spain and the United States were the sources of the convalescent and acute COVID-19 samples. From T cells, B-cell-depleted T cells, or PBMCs came the material, which was cDNA or gDNA.

The J gene is TRBJ1-3, the V gene TRBV5-1; tentative D call: TRBD1 (6 bases). The material sequenced was peripheral blood. The clonotype comes from a man aged 55 to 70 with active or convalescent COVID-19. The CDR3 reads CASSLGTINSGNTIYF. The CDR3 nucleotides are TGCGCCAGCAGCTTAGGGACAATCAACTCTGGAAACACCATATATTTT.